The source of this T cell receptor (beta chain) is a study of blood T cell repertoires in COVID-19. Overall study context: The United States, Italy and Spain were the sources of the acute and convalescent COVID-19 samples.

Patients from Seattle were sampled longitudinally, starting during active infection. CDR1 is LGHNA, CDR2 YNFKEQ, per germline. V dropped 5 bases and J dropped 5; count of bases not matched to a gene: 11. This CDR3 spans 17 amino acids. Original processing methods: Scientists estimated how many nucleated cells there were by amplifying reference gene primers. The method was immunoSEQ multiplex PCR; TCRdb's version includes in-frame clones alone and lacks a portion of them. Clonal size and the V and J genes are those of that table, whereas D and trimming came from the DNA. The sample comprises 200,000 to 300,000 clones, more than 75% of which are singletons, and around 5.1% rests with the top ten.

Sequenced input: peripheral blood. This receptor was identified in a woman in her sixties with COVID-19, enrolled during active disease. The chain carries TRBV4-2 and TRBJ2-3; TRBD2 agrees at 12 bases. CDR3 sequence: CASSYSRLAGVRDTQYF. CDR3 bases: TGTGCCAGCAGCTATTCCCGACTAGCGGGAGTACGAGATACGCAGTATTTT.